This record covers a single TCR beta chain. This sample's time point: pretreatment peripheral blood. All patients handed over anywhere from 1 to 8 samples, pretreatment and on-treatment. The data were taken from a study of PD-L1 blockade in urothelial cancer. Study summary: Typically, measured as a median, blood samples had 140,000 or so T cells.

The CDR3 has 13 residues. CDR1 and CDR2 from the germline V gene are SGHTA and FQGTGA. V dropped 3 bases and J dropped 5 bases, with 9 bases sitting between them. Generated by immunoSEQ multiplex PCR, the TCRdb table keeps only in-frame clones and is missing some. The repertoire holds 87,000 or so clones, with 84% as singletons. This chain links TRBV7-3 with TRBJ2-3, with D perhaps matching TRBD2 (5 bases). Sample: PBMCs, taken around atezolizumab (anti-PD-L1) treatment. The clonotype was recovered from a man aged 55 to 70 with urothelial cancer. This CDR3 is CASSLKRGDTQYF. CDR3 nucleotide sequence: TGTGCCAGCAGCTTGAAACGGGGAGATACGCAGTATTTT.